This T cell receptor (beta chain) was sequenced in a study of cytomegalovirus exposure and HLA in healthy donors. Though nominally healthy at sampling, donors likely had unrecorded immune exposures. Regarding this clone: The antigen is unknown.

Study-wide results and limits: Later analysis demonstrated an association between a missense DCLRE1C variant and TCR beta V- and J-gene trimming. The authors later found most CMV-associated TCR beta chains appeared HLA-restricted.

Amplification used 60 Vbeta primers and 13 Jbeta primers. The protocol was immunoSEQ multiplex PCR, while the TCRdb copy is restricted to in-frame clones and leaves out a portion. Recorded for this sample: 90,000 to 100,000 clones. The sample consisted of PBMCs. The clonotype comes from a woman in her thirties in good health and CMV-seronegative.

The CDR3 nucleotides are TGCGCCAGCAGCTTGGACAGGTTGAACACTGAAGCTTTCTTT. This translates into CASSLDRLNTEAFF. The gene calls are TRBV5-1 and TRBJ1-1, with a weak D call TRBD1 (5 bases). From germline, CDR1 is SGHRS and CDR2 YFSETQ. The CDR3 runs to 14 residues. V was shortened by 0 bases and J by 0 bases, with 6 bases between the two germline ends.